The rows below give T cell receptor beta chains drawn from one sample of a study of blood T cells in healthy people across ages. TCRdb passed the 5' RACE reads through MiXCR, listing each CDR3 protein once. The table includes around 1,800,000 distinct CDR3 sequences, roughly two fifths detected once. Source material: blood. The receptors come from a human donor in good health. Both conserved end residues are part of each CDR3. Fields, in order: J gene, clone size, V gene, D gene, CDR3 DNA, CDR3 protein. The D gene is left open where the match is weak. Clone size is shown for a subset of rows, as once, few, many or a class of expanded clone.

J: TRBJ1-1; size: -; V: TRBV12-3/TRBV12-4; D: -; DNA: TGTGCCAGCAGGTCTAACGGGGGAGCTGAAGCTTTCTTT; CDR3: CASRSNGGAEAFF
J: TRBJ2-5; size: few; V: TRBV2; D: TRBD2; DNA: TGTGCCAGCAGTCGACTAGCGAGAGAGACCCAGTACTTC; CDR3: CASSRLARETQYF
J: TRBJ2-3; size: -; V: TRBV10-3; D: TRBD2; DNA: TGTGCCATCAGTCAAGCGGGGGATGGGACAGATACGCAGTATTTT; CDR3: CAISQAGDGTDTQYF
J: TRBJ2-3; size: -; V: TRBV20-1; D: -; DNA: TGCAGTGCTAGAGGCCCGGGAGCGGCGGGAAGCACAGATACGCAGTATTTT; CDR3: CSARGPGAAGSTDTQYF
J: TRBJ1-2; size: few; V: TRBV27; D: -; DNA: TGTGCCAGCAGTTTAGAGGGAAGTGACTATGGCTACACCTTC; CDR3: CASSLEGSDYGYTF
J: TRBJ1-2; size: -; V: TRBV20-1; D: -; DNA: TGCAGTGCTAGAAAGGGGGGGTTTAACACCTTC; CDR3: CSARKGGFNTF
J: TRBJ2-7; size: once; V: TRBV29-1; D: -; DNA: TGCCGCGCCTCGGGGGCGGGTCACTCCTACGAGCAGTACTTC; CDR3: CRASGAGHSYEQYF
J: TRBJ2-1; size: -; V: TRBV20-1; D: TRBD2; DNA: TGCAGTGCTAGTTCGGCGGGGGGGCCAGATGAGCAGTTCTTC; CDR3: CSASSAGGPDEQFF
J: TRBJ1-2; size: -; V: TRBV5-6; D: -; DNA: TGTGCCAGCAGCTTTGCCCTGGGCGTCGAGTACACCTTC; CDR3: CASSFALGVEYTF
J: TRBJ2-5; size: -; V: TRBV4-3; D: TRBD2; DNA: TGCGCCAGCAGCCGGATCGGGGGGACCCAAGAGACCCAGTACTTC; CDR3: CASSRIGGTQETQYF
J: TRBJ2-4; size: -; V: TRBV3-1; D: TRBD1; DNA: TGTGCCAGCAGCCAAGACTGGGACAGAAACGTCTTAGACAAAAACATTCAGTACTTC; CDR3: CASSQDWDRNVLDKNIQYF
J: TRBJ1-2; size: few; V: TRBV7-2; D: -; DNA: TGTGCCAGCAGCTTAGGGATTCAAGGCTACACCTTC; CDR3: CASSLGIQGYTF
J: TRBJ2-7; size: -; V: TRBV12-3/TRBV12-4; D: TRBD1; DNA: TGTGCCAGCAGTCGGGGACAGGGAAGAGGGTCCTACGAGCAGTACTTC; CDR3: CASSRGQGRGSYEQYF
J: TRBJ1-1; size: -; V: TRBV6-8; D: -; DNA: TGTGCCAGCTTTGGGAAGGGGGAACCTGAAGCTTTCTTT; CDR3: CASFGKGEPEAFF
J: TRBJ1-1; size: -; V: TRBV20-1; D: TRBD1; DNA: TGCAGTGCTAGGCACAGGGGCTTAAACACTGAAGCTTTCTTT; CDR3: CSARHRGLNTEAFF
J: TRBJ2-7; size: few; V: TRBV4-2; D: TRBD2; DNA: TGTGCCAGCAGCCAAGAGGGCCTAGCGGGGGCCTACGAGCAGTACTTC; CDR3: CASSQEGLAGAYEQYF
J: TRBJ2-3; size: -; V: TRBV29-1; D: -; DNA: TGCAGCGTTTCAGGGTTGAGGGAGACCCAGTATTTT; CDR3: CSVSGLRETQYF
J: TRBJ2-3; size: few; V: TRBV7-9; D: -; DNA: TGTGCCAGCAGCTTAATTCTGTTAGCCAGCACAGATACGCAGTATTTT; CDR3: CASSLILLASTDTQYF
J: TRBJ1-2; size: -; V: TRBV7-2; D: -; DNA: TGTACCAGCAGCTTAACAGGGCTCAGCTATGGCTACACCTTC; CDR3: CTSSLTGLSYGYTF
J: TRBJ1-6; size: -; V: TRBV7-9; D: -; DNA: TGTGCCAGCAGCTCCACCCGACTTCGTAATTCACCCCTCCACTTT; CDR3: CASSSTRLRNSPLHF
J: TRBJ2-1; size: -; V: TRBV7-9; D: -; DNA: TGTGCCAGCAGCTTCCAGTGGGGTTATCAGTTCTTC; CDR3: CASSFQWGYQFF
J: TRBJ2-7; size: few; V: TRBV6-6; D: TRBD2; DNA: TGTGCCAGCAAAAAACTCCTAGCGGGGCAATACGAGCAGTACTTC; CDR3: CASKKLLAGQYEQYF
J: TRBJ2-7; size: -; V: TRBV29-1; D: -; DNA: TGCAGCGCCGGAGGGGTCACCTCCTACGAGCAGTACTTC; CDR3: CSAGGVTSYEQYF
J: TRBJ2-1; size: few; V: TRBV7-3; D: TRBD1; DNA: TGTGCCAGCAGCACCCCGACAGGGGGGCAAAGCTCCTACAATGAGCAGTTCTTC; CDR3: CASSTPTGGQSSYNEQFF
J: TRBJ2-3; size: few; V: TRBV15; D: TRBD1; DNA: TGTGCCACCAGCAGAGATGACAGGGCTACAGATACGCAGTATTTT; CDR3: CATSRDDRATDTQYF
J: TRBJ2-5; size: -; V: TRBV6-1; D: -; DNA: TGTGCCAGCAGTGAGGACTATGTGGCGGAGGAGGTGGAGACCCAGTACTTC; CDR3: CASSEDYVAEEVETQYF